These T cell receptor beta chains were read from a single sample in a study of blood T cell repertoires in COVID-19. Sequenced by immunoSEQ multiplex PCR; TCRdb stores in-frame clones only, minus some. This table has about 180,000 clones, over 75% appearing once. The sequenced sample was PBMCs or T cells enriched from blood (not recorded which). Source of these receptors: a human donor with acute COVID-19. The donor label of this sample is uncertain. The CDR3 runs from the conserved cysteine through the conserved F or W. D genes are given only for firm matches. Where a row states a size, it is once, few, many or the class of an expanded clone; other rows omit it.

TRBJ1-5 | TRBV6-5 | - | - | CASSLDQPQHF | TGTGCCAGCAGCCTCGATCAGCCCCAGCATTTT
TRBJ1-5 | TRBV2 | - | - | CASSLEGQPQHF | TGTGCCAGCAGTCTCGAGGGTCAGCCCCAGCATTTT
TRBJ2-5 | TRBV24-1 | TRBD1 | - | CATSDPGTGNGETQYF | TGTGCCACCAGTGACCCCGGGACAGGGAATGGAGAGACCCAGTACTTC
TRBJ2-4 | TRBV12-3/TRBV12-4 | - | - | CASSPGFRNIQYF | TGTGCCAGCAGCCCCGGTTTTCGGAACATTCAGTACTTC
TRBJ2-1 | TRBV2 | - | - | CASSEGVPQLHEQFF | TGTGCCAGCAGTGAGGGAGTACCCCAACTGCATGAGCAGTTCTTC
TRBJ1-3 | TRBV10-3 | - | - | CAISHGASGNTIYF | TGTGCCATCAGCCACGGAGCCTCTGGAAACACCATATATTTT
TRBJ1-1 | TRBV12-3/TRBV12-4 | - | - | CASMGGDEAFF | TGTGCCAGCATGGGGGGGGATGAAGCTTTCTTT
TRBJ2-5 | TRBV15 | - | - | CATSRGHVSTGQETQYF | TGTGCCACCAGCAGAGGGCACGTGTCTACGGGACAAGAGACCCAGTACTTC
TRBJ2-5 | TRBV12-3/TRBV12-4 | - | - | CASNRQTEETQYF | TGTGCCAGCAACCGCCAGACTGAAGAGACCCAGTACTTC
TRBJ2-5 | TRBV20-1 | - | - | CSASPRTGTPETQYF | TGCAGTGCTAGTCCGAGGACTGGAACCCCAGAGACCCAGTACTTC
TRBJ2-3 | TRBV20-1 | TRBD2 | few | CSASFWRGGADTQYF | TGCAGTGCTAGTTTCTGGCGGGGGGGGGCAGATACGCAGTATTTT
TRBJ2-7 | TRBV2 | TRBD1 | many | CASTRPGTGESKQYF | TGTGCCAGCACCCGACCCGGGACAGGGGAGTCTAAGCAGTACTTC
TRBJ2-1 | TRBV19 | TRBD1 | few | CASSIQGAPYNEQFF | TGTGCCAGTAGTATTCAGGGGGCGCCCTACAATGAGCAGTTCTTC
TRBJ2-4 | TRBV5-6 | - | - | CASSLWGDRIQYF | TGTGCCAGCAGCTTGTGGGGGGATCGTATTCAGTACTTC
TRBJ1-5 | TRBV6-5 | - | - | CASSLGAGDGQPQHF | TGTGCCAGCAGTCTGGGGGCAGGGGACGGTCAGCCCCAGCATTTT
TRBJ2-2 | TRBV4-2 | TRBD2 | - | CASSLETSSGGSGELFF | TGTGCCAGCAGCCTCGAAACGTCTAGCGGGGGCAGCGGGGAGCTGTTTTTT
TRBJ1-2 | TRBV10-3 | - | - | CAISESNIQGFYGYTF | TGTGCCATCAGTGAGTCGAACATTCAGGGCTTCTATGGCTACACCTTC
TRBJ2-5 | TRBV12-5 | TRBD2 | - | CASGTGGKETQYF | TGTGCTAGTGGTACCGGGGGGAAGGAGACCCAGTACTTC
TRBJ1-5 | TRBV7-6 | - | few | CASSPGSNQPQHF | TGTGCCAGCAGCCCCGGTAGCAATCAGCCCCAGCATTTT
TRBJ1-1 | TRBV9 | TRBD1 | - | CASSVRGLDTEAFF | TGTGCCAGCAGCGTCAGGGGGCTCGACACTGAAGCTTTCTTT
TRBJ2-1 | TRBV19 | TRBD1 | once | CASSLQGVGSYNEQFF | TGTGCCAGTAGTCTCCAGGGGGTCGGCTCCTACAATGAGCAGTTCTTC
TRBJ2-1 | TRBV7-9 | TRBD2 | - | CASSNLAGWYNEQFF | TGTGCCAGCAGCAACCTAGCGGGGTGGTACAATGAGCAGTTCTTC
TRBJ1-5 | TRBV19 | TRBD1 | - | CASKGHQQGEEPQHF | TGTGCCAGTAAAGGGCATCAGCAGGGGGAAGAGCCCCAGCATTTT
TRBJ1-1 | TRBV6-5 | - | - | CASSFQAMNTEAFF | TGTGCCAGCAGTTTTCAGGCAATGAACACTGAAGCTTTCTTT
TRBJ1-1 | TRBV10-3 | - | - | CAISELGSLNTEAFF | TGTGCCATCAGTGAGCTAGGCTCACTGAACACTGAAGCTTTCTTT
TRBJ1-1 | TRBV19 | TRBD1 | - | CASTQTGVGNTEAFF | TGTGCCAGTACCCAGACAGGGGTAGGGAACACTGAAGCTTTCTTT